The 14 T cell receptor beta chains in this list originate from one sample, sequenced in a study of cytotoxic CD8 clonotypes in ibrutinib-treated CLL. Sequencing was performed with immunoSEQ multiplex PCR; in TCRdb, only in-frame clones are kept and a portion is missing. The top ten clones hold roughly 5.8% of a sample with around 200,000 clones, more than 65% of them seen once. The material was PBMCs, obtained after 12 months of ibrutinib treatment. Receptors originate from a human donor with chronic lymphocytic leukemia.

As regards this clone: Other DNA sequences in this sample translate to the same CDR3. The V call is TRBV29-1, the J call TRBJ1-5; 8 bases are shared with TRBD1. CDR1 SQVTM and CDR2 ANQGSEA come from the germline V gene. This CDR3 is 14 amino acids long. Losses at the gene ends were 4 bases for V and 3 bases for J; bases not matched to a gene: 5. The CDR3 loop reads CSVGAGGSNQPQHF. The CDR3 DNA reads TGCAGCGTTGGAGCAGGGGGCTCCAATCAGCCCCAGCATTTT.

This clone has more than one count but fewer than ten. The chain combines TRBV4-3 with TRBJ1-1; D remains ambiguous. Trimming removed 2 bases from V and 0 bases from J, with 4 bases in between. Looked up from germline, CDR1 is LGHNA and CDR2 is YSLEER. This CDR3 contains 13 residues. CDR3 in DNA: TGCGCCAGCAGCCAACAGGTGAACACTGAAGCTTTCTTT. Encoded protein: CASSQQVNTEAFF.

The rearrangement joins TRBV2 to TRBJ2-7; the D is unclear. Looked up from germline, CDR1 is SNHLY and CDR2 is FYNNEI. V shed 5 bases and J shed 0 bases, with 11 bases lying between them. The CDR3 extends over 14 amino acids. CDR3 loop: CASSYLETSYEQYF. CDR3 in DNA: TGTGCCAGCAGTTACCTAGAAACCTCCTACGAGCAGTACTTC.

The chain uses TRBV19 and TRBJ2-2; TRBD1 matches 9 bases. Trimming at V came to 7 bases and at J to 4 bases, leaving 7 bases not matched to a gene. The CDR3 consists of 15 residues. Germline V lookup: CDR1 LNHDA, CDR2 SQIVND (reference sequence). The chain's CDR3 is CASMTTGGTTGELFF. The CDR3 DNA reads TGTGCCAGTATGACGACAGGGGGGACCACCGGGGAGCTGTTTTTT.

The V gene is TRBV29-1, the J gene TRBJ2-7; D is uncertain. Germline V CDR1 and CDR2: SQVTM, ANQGSEA. With 2 bases removed from V and 4 bases from J, the gap between germline ends came to 9 bases. There are 12 residues in the CDR3. Here the CDR3 reads CSVESGIYEQYF. The CDR3 bases are TGCAGCGTTGAATCCGGAATTTACGAGCAGTACTTC.

The chain is built from TRBV6-6 and TRBJ2-3; 9 bases line up with TRBD2. Trimming removed 2 bases from V and 0 bases from J; junction bases left unmatched: 3. CDR1 is MNHNY and CDR2 is SVGAGI in the germline V gene (reference sequence). This CDR3 has 16 amino acids. CDR3 DNA: TGTGCCAGCAGTTACCCTCTAGCGGGGAGCACAGATACGCAGTATTTT. Amino acids: CASSYPLAGSTDTQYF.

The J gene is TRBJ1-4, the V gene TRBV27; tentatively, D is TRBD1 (6 bases). The CDR3 has 18 amino acids. CDR1 is MNHEY, CDR2 SMNVEV, per germline (reference sequence). The germline V and J ends were trimmed by 4 bases and 0 bases, with 18 bases remaining between them. The DNA for the CDR3 is TGTGCCAGCAGTTCTCACAGGGTAGGGTTTGCAACTAATGAAAAACTGTTTTTT. Translation gives CASSSHRVGFATNEKLFF.

Only a few counts were recorded for this clone. This chain joins TRBV27 and TRBJ1-1; perhaps TRBD1 as D (5 bases). The germline V and J ends were trimmed by 4 bases and 5 bases, with 17 bases remaining between them. Per the germline V gene, CDR1 is MNHEY and CDR2 is SMNVEV (reference sequence). The CDR3 is 15 residues long. The CDR3 coding sequence is TGTGCCAGCAGTTCCCTGGGGGGGTTGAGGACTGAAGCTTTCTTT. This translates into CASSSLGGLRTEAFF.

The chain has TRBV4-2 and TRBJ1-6; D is possibly TRBD1 (5 bases). Per germline, CDR1 LGHNA and CDR2 YNFKEQ. Trimming left V 0 bases short and J 10 bases short, with 16 bases between. The CDR3 loop spans 16 amino acids. CDR3 residues: CASSQDTGTRGSPLHF. DNA for the CDR3: TGTGCCAGCAGCCAAGATACGGGGACCCGGGGGTCACCCCTCCACTTT.

This clone was recorded a few times. The chain employs TRBV6-1 and TRBJ1-4; TRBD1 might be the D (5 bases). Germline CDR1 and CDR2: MNHNS and SASEGT. The CDR3 extends over 16 amino acids. The V gene lost 0 bases and the J gene lost 8 bases, with 16 bases spanning the gap. The CDR3 protein is CASSEAGGDLGEKLFF. The CDR3, as DNA: TGTGCCAGCAGTGAAGCTGGGGGTGATTTGGGGGAAAAACTGTTTTTT.

This clone was counted only a few times. This chain links TRBV15 with TRBJ1-6; TRBD1 agrees at 7 bases. V was clipped by 2 bases and J by 5 bases; unmatched bases: 3. This CDR3 is 15 amino acids long. CDR1 LNHNV and CDR2 YYDKDF come from the germline V gene (reference sequence). The CDR3 DNA follows: TGTGCCACCAGCAGAAACAGGGGTAATAATTCACCCCTCCACTTT. Encoded protein: CATSRNRGNNSPLHF.

This chain links TRBV6-6 with TRBJ1-2; D is possibly TRBD1 (5 bases). The CDR3 contains 15 residues. In germline, CDR1 is MNHNY, CDR2 SVGAGI (reference sequence). V was shortened by 7 bases and J by 4 bases, with 19 bases between the two germline ends. CDR3 sequence reads: CASNIRIDSLYGYTF. CDR3 nucleotide sequence: TGTGCCAGCAATATAAGAATCGACAGTCTCTATGGCTACACCTTC.

This rearrangement joins TRBV27 to TRBJ2-7; D might be TRBD1 (5 bases). CDR3 length: 18 residues. V was trimmed by 0 bases and J by 7 bases, leaving 25 bases between them. Looked up from germline, CDR1 is MNHEY and CDR2 is SMNVEV (reference sequence). The CDR3 region is CASSLSSAQGGSAMEQYF. CDR3 DNA sequence: TGTGCCAGCAGTTTATCGTCAGCTCAGGGCGGATCTGCTATGGAGCAGTACTTC.

The rearrangement links TRBV28 to TRBJ2-3; 9 positions match TRBD2. This CDR3 spans 14 amino acids. Looked up from germline, CDR1 is MDHEN and CDR2 is SYDVKM. The trim removed 6 bases at V and 2 bases at J, leaving 3 bases unmatched. The CDR3 spells CASSAGGVTDTQYF. CDR3 nucleotides: TGTGCCAGCAGCGCGGGGGGGGTCACAGATACGCAGTATTTT. The full variable domain, completed using reference TRBV28 and TRBJ2-3, is DVKVTQSSRYLVKRTGEKVFLECVQDMDHENMFWYRQDPGLGLRLIYFSYDVKMKEKGDIPEGYSVSREKKERFSLILESASTNQTSMYLCASSAGGVTDTQYFGPGTRLTVL.